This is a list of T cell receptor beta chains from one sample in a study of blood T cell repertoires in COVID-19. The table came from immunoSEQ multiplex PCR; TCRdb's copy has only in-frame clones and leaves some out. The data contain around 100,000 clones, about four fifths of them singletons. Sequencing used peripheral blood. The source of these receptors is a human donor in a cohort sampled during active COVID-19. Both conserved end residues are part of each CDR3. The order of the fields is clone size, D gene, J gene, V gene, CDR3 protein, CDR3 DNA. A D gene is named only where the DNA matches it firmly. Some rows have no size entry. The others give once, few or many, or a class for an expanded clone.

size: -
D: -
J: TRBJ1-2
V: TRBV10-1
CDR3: CASSELGQTNGYTF
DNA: TGCGCCAGCAGTGAGTTAGGACAGACGAATGGCTACACCTTC

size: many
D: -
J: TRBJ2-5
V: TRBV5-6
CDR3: CASSDGGTQETQYF
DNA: TGTGCCAGCAGCGACGGCGGAACACAAGAGACCCAGTACTTC

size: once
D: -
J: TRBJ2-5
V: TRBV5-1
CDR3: CASSLQGGRGETQYF
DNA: TGCGCCAGCAGCTTGCAGGGGGGTAGAGGAGAGACCCAGTACTTC

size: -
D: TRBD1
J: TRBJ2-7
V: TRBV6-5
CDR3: CAIADRGLSYEQYF
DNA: TGTGCCATCGCGGACAGGGGGCTCTCCTACGAGCAGTACTTC

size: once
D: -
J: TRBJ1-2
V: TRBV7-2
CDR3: CASSSFLPRANYGYTF
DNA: TGTGCCAGCAGCTCCTTCCTACCGCGGGCTAACTATGGCTACACCTTC

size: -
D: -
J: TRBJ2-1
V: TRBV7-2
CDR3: CASSGTRGFAEQFF
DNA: TGTGCCAGCAGCGGCACCCGGGGGTTTGCTGAGCAGTTCTTC

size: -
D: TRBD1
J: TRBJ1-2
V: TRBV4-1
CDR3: CASSHQDRAVDYGYTF
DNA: TGCGCCAGCAGCCACCAAGACAGGGCTGTTGACTATGGCTACACCTTC

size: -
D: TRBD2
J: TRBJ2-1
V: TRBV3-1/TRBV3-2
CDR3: CASSQVWAGGNYNEQFF
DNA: TGTGCCAGCAGCCAAGTTTGGGCGGGGGGAAACTACAATGAGCAGTTCTTC

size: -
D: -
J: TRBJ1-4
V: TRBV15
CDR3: CATSRDQGWVTNEKLFF
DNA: TGTGCCACCAGCAGAGATCAGGGATGGGTGACTAATGAAAAACTGTTTTTT

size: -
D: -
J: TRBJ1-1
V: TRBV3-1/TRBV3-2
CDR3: CASSQGQLGTEAFF
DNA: TGTGCCAGCAGCCAAGGACAGCTCGGGACTGAAGCTTTCTTT

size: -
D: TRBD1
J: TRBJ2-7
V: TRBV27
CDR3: CASSLSRDRSPALLYEQYF
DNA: TGTGCCAGCAGTTTATCGAGGGACAGGTCCCCCGCACTCCTCTACGAGCAGTACTTC

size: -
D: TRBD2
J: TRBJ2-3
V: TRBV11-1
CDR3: CASSWTSSTDTQYF
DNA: TGTGCCAGCAGCTGGACTAGCAGCACAGATACGCAGTATTTT

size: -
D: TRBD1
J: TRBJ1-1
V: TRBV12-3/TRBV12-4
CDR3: CASSTGGTEAFF
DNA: TGTGCCAGCAGCACAGGGGGCACTGAAGCTTTCTTT

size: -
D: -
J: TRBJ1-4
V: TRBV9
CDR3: CASSVSWVREKLFF
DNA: TGTGCCAGCAGCGTATCGTGGGTGCGGGAAAAACTGTTTTTT

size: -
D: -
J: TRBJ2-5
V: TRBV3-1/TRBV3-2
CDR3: CASSQSRQQETQYF
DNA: TGTGCCAGCAGCCAATCTAGACAGCAAGAGACCCAGTACTTC

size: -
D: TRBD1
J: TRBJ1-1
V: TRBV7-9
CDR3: CASSAQTGETEAFF
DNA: TGTGCCAGCAGCGCCCAGACAGGGGAAACTGAAGCTTTCTTT

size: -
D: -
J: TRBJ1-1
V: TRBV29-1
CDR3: CSAEQLEAFF
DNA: TGCAGCGCCGAACAGCTTGAAGCTTTCTTT

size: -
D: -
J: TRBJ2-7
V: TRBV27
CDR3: CASSYQGPYEQYF
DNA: TGTGCCAGCAGTTACCAGGGCCCCTACGAGCAGTACTTC

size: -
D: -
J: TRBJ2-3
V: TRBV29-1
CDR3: CSVAAGAYTDTQYF
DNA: TGCAGCGTTGCTGCGGGGGCCTACACAGATACGCAGTATTTT

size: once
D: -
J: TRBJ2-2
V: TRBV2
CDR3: CASNSRANTGELFF
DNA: TGTGCCAGCAACTCCAGGGCGAACACCGGGGAGCTGTTTTTT

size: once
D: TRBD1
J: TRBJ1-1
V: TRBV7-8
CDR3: CASSSLGQVTEAFF
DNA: TGTGCCAGCAGCTCCCTTGGACAGGTCACTGAAGCTTTCTTT

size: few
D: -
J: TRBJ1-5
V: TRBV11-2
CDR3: CASSLESGADSNQPQHF
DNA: TGTGCCAGCAGCTTAGAATCTGGGGCGGACAGCAATCAGCCCCAGCATTTT

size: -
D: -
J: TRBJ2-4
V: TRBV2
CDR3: CASRRGLAKNIQYF
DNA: TGTGCCAGCAGAAGGGGCCTAGCCAAAAACATTCAGTACTTC

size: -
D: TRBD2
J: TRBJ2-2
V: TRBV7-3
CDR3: CASSRVPSGGSTGELFF
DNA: TGTGCCAGCAGCCGCGTACCGAGCGGGGGGTCCACCGGGGAGCTGTTTTTT

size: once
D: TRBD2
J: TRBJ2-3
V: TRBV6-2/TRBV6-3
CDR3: CASSYRAGGPADTQYF
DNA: TGTGCCAGCAGTTACAGAGCGGGGGGGCCCGCAGATACGCAGTATTTT

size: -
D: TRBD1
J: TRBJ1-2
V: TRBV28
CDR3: CASRGRQGNYGYTF
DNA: TGTGCCAGCAGGGGTAGACAGGGTAACTATGGCTACACCTTC

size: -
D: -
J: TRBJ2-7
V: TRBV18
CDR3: CASSLGLNYEQYF
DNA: TGTGCCAGCTCACTCGGACTTAACTACGAGCAGTACTTC

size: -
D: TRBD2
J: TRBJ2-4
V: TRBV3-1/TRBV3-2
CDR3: CASRPLAGGRSKNIQYF
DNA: TGTGCCAGCAGACCCCTAGCGGGGGGGCGGTCCAAAAACATTCAGTACTTC